Shown below are 20 T cell receptor beta chains from a single sample sequenced in a study of T cells after somatic rescue of genetic block. Libraries were prepared by immunoSEQ multiplex PCR; TCRdb keeps only in-frame clonotypes and omits some of them. The sample lists around 70,000 clones, roughly 92% occurring once. Sequencing used peripheral blood mononuclear cells (PBMCs). These receptors came from a man aged 40-49 years.

The chain combines TRBV28 with TRBJ2-3, with a possible D match to TRBD2 (5 bases). V was shortened by 6 bases and J by 4 bases, with 17 bases between the two germline ends. The CDR3 spans 15 residues. The germline CDR1 and CDR2 sequences are MDHEN and SYDVKM. The CDR3 protein is CASSLTGRGADTQYF. For the CDR3, the DNA is TGTGCCAGCAGCCTTACGGGGAGAGGTGCAGATACGCAGTATTTT.

The rearrangement joins TRBV2 to TRBJ1-1; TRBD1 might be the D (5 bases). Germline V gives CDR1 SNHLY, CDR2 FYNNEI. CDR3 length: 14 amino acids. V lost 1 base to trimming and J lost 3 bases, with 9 bases between them. CDR3 DNA: TGTGCCAGCAGTGAAGGGGGGGGGTACACTGAAGCTTTCTTT. This encodes CASSEGGGYTEAFF.

V usage is TRBV27 and J usage is TRBJ1-2; 8 positions agree with TRBD1. The trim removed 6 bases at V and 4 bases at J, leaving 4 bases unmatched. The germline V gene has CDR1 MNHEY and CDR2 SMNVEV (reference sequence). This CDR3 is 13 amino acids long. The chain's CDR3 is CASRGQGSYGYTF. As DNA, the CDR3 is TGTGCCAGCAGAGGACAGGGATCCTATGGCTACACCTTC.

CDR3 sequence reads: CASSLSSEETQYF. The CDR3, as DNA: TGTGCCAGCAGCTTGAGTTCGGAGGAGACCCAGTACTTC. The rearrangement links TRBV5-4 to TRBJ2-5, with D unresolved. Deletions cut 1 base from V and 5 bases from J, with 9 bases between. The CDR3 runs 13 residues. From germline, CDR1 is SGHNT and CDR2 YYREEE (reference sequence).

J is TRBJ2-1 and V is TRBV5-1; D ambiguous. The CDR3 loop spans 13 amino acids. V was cut by 5 bases and J by 10 bases, with 16 bases left in between. Germline V lookup: CDR1 SGHRS, CDR2 YFSETQ. The CDR3 DNA follows: TGCGCCAGCAGTATCGACCCCTCCTCGGAGCAGTTCTTC. The encoded protein is CASSIDPSSEQFF.

This clone was observed once. The V gene is TRBV27, the J gene TRBJ1-2; 7 bases align to TRBD1. Germline V gene data show CDR1 as MNHEY and CDR2 as SMNVEV (reference sequence). J was trimmed by 5 bases and V by 3 bases; bases with no gene match: 3. The CDR3 covers 13 residues. CDR3: CASSFPQGYGYTF. The CDR3 DNA follows: TGTGCCAGCAGTTTCCCACAGGGGTATGGCTACACCTTC.

The chain has TRBV6-4 and TRBJ1-6; 7 positions agree with TRBD1. The CDR3 covers 14 residues. Germline CDR1 MRHNA, CDR2 SNTAGT. The junction had 6 bases not matched to a gene; V was cut back by 6 bases and J by 7 bases. DNA of the CDR3: TGTGCCAGCAGCACCGGGACAGACAATTCACCCCTCCACTTT. Translated: CASSTGTDNSPLHF.

This clone appeared a single time. The V gene is TRBV5-6, the J gene TRBJ1-5, with TRBD1 identical over 9 bases. The CDR3 covers 15 residues. With V trimmed by 3 bases and J by 5 bases, 6 bases remained unmatched. CDR1 and CDR2 from the germline V gene are SGHDT and YYEEEE. Written as DNA, the CDR3 is TGTGCCAGCAGCTCCGGGACAGGGAACCATCAGCCCCAGCATTTT. Translating it yields CASSSGTGNHQPQHF.

The chain has TRBV30 and TRBJ1-6; D ambiguous. V was trimmed by 4 bases and J by 5 bases, leaving 9 bases between them. CDR3 length: 13 residues. Germline V gene sequence: CDR1 GTSNPN, CDR2 SVGIG (reference sequence). CDR3 nucleotides: TGTGCCTGGACCGGGAGGCATAATTCACCCCTCCACTTT. This translates into CAWTGRHNSPLHF.

The chain is built from TRBV10-2 and TRBJ2-3; 8 bases are shared with TRBD2. Trimming removed 8 bases from V and 4 bases from J; junction bases left unmatched: 14. Germline lookup yields CDR1 WSHSY and CDR2 SAAADI. The CDR3 extends over 16 amino acids. CDR3 sequence reads: CASHRGGRGEADTQYF. The CDR3 DNA sequence: TGCGCCAGCCACCGGGGGGGTAGGGGGGAGGCAGATACGCAGTATTTT.

The J gene is TRBJ1-1, the V gene TRBV6-4; D may be TRBD1 (5 bases). The CDR3 runs to 14 residues. The germline V and J ends were trimmed by 6 bases and 4 bases, with 15 bases remaining between them. In germline, CDR1 is MRHNA, CDR2 SNTAGT. CDR3 residues: CASSEGQDSTEAFF. The CDR3 nucleotides read TGTGCCAGCAGCGAGGGGCAGGATTCCACTGAAGCTTTCTTT.

This clone came up once. This chain joins TRBV27 and TRBJ2-7; a possible D gene is TRBD1 (6 bases). This CDR3 region has 12 residues. V was shortened by 6 bases and J by 6 bases, with 12 bases between the two germline ends. CDR1 is MNHEY and CDR2 is SMNVEV in the germline V gene (reference sequence). Here the CDR3 DNA reads TGTGCCAGCAGCCCTACAGGGTTCGAGCAGTACTTC. This sequence encodes CASSPTGFEQYF.

This clone has a single count. V gene TRBV6-6 combines with J gene TRBJ1-3; 10 nucleotides agree with TRBD1. The CDR3 sequence is 16 residues long. The V gene end was trimmed by 6 bases and the J gene end by 0 bases; junction bases not matched to a gene: 5. The germline gives CDR1 MNHNY, CDR2 SVGAGI (reference sequence). The DNA of the CDR3 is TGTGCCAGCAGAAGGGACAGGGGAGGCTCTGGAAACACCATATATTTT. Translation gives CASRRDRGGSGNTIYF.

The chain uses TRBV19 and TRBJ1-5; no clear D gene. The CDR3 is made up of 17 amino acids. Germline values: CDR1 LNHDA, CDR2 SQIVND (reference sequence). Trimming left V 8 bases short and J 7 bases short, with 27 bases between. The CDR3 sequence is CASYAWGGPAIGQPQHF. The CDR3, as DNA: TGTGCCAGTTATGCATGGGGAGGCCCAGCGATAGGACAGCCCCAGCATTTT.

V is TRBV28 and J is TRBJ1-5; D might be TRBD1 (6 bases). The germline CDR1 and CDR2 sequences are MDHEN and SYDVKM. This CDR3 comprises 15 residues. Trimming shortened V by 6 bases and J by 3 bases, and 15 bases separated the two germline ends. The CDR3 loop is CASRDQTGNNQPQHF. For the CDR3, the DNA is TGTGCCAGCAGGGACCAAACAGGGAACAATCAGCCCCAGCATTTT.

About this clone itself: One end of the junction is discordant with germline, which a read error may explain. The gene calls are TRBV5-5 and TRBJ1-2; 7 bases agree with TRBD1. Germline loops: CDR1 SGHKS, CDR2 YYEKEE (reference sequence). CDR3 size: 12 residues. The CDR3 is CASSLAGGSFYF. In DNA form, the CDR3 reads TGTGCCAGCAGCTTGGCAGGGGGTTCCTTTTACTTC. The entire variable domain, with the rest obtained from reference TRBV5-5 and TRBJ1-2, is as follows: DAGVTQSPTHLIKTRGQQVTLRCSPISGHKSVSWYQQVLGQGPQFIFQYYEKEERGRGNFPDRFSARQFPNYSSELNVNALLLGDSALYLCASSLAGGSFYFGSGTRLTVV.

This rearrangement joins TRBV29-1 to TRBJ1-2; D is unresolved. The germline gives CDR1 SQVTM, CDR2 ANQGSEA. The CDR3 is 15 residues long. Trimming left V 4 bases short and J 1 base short, with 16 bases between. The CDR3 reads CSVAASQYLNYGYTF. Here the CDR3 DNA reads TGCAGCGTTGCGGCCAGCCAGTACCTTAACTATGGCTACACCTTC.

This sequence joins TRBV7-8 and TRBJ2-7; D remains ambiguous. The CDR3 consists of 12 residues. The germline CDR1 and CDR2 sequences are SGHVS and FQNEAQ. Trimming cost V 5 bases and J 4 bases, with 9 bases left between them. CDR3 nucleotide sequence: TGTGCCAGCAGCACGAGACGGTACGAGCAGTACTTC. It specifies CASSTRRYEQYF.

The rearrangement uses TRBV6-1 and TRBJ2-1; TRBD1 is a possible D gene (5 bases). This CDR3 comprises 15 residues. Trimming cost V 7 bases and J 1 base, with 14 bases left between them. Germline CDR1 MNHNS, CDR2 SASEGT. CDR3 in amino acids: CASNPGWPSYNEQFF. As DNA, the CDR3 is TGTGCCAGCAATCCAGGGTGGCCATCCTACAATGAGCAGTTCTTC.

V usage is TRBV10-2 and J usage is TRBJ1-1, with D hard to call. V shed 0 bases and J shed 0 bases, with 8 bases lying between them. Germline CDR1 reads WSHSY; CDR2 reads SAAADI. The CDR3 is 15 amino acids. CDR3: CASSESLGVNTEAFF. For the CDR3, the DNA is TGCGCCAGCAGTGAGTCGTTGGGTGTGAACACTGAAGCTTTCTTT.